These 23 T cell receptor beta chains originate from one sample sequenced in a study of blood T cells in healthy people across ages. The second PCR ran roughly 6 to 12 cycles with a sample-barcoded 5' primer and J-beta primers. From the 5' RACE reads, TCRdb called clonotypes with MiXCR, one entry per CDR3 protein. The sample has over 700,000 distinct CDR3 sequences, 25% seen once; the top ten hold just under 9.5%. The same specimen was also included in a second study, on T cells of mothers and their children.

Sample: blood. Source of these receptors: a boy between 10 and 17 years old in good health.

This clonotype was detected only a few times. V is TRBV6-2 or TRBV6-3 and J is TRBJ2-3; 12 nucleotides match TRBD2. This CDR3 comprises 13 residues. Germline-derived CDR1 and CDR2 are MNHEY and SVGEGT. The V and J ends lost 6 bases and 6 bases, in that order; junction bases with no gene match: 1. The CDR3 DNA reads TGTGCCAGCAGAGGGACTAGCGGGGATACGCAGTATTTT. Protein: CASRGTSGDTQYF.

The chain has TRBV25-1 and TRBJ1-2; D is uncertain. Between the trimmed V and J ends, which lost 1 base and 4 bases, there was a span of 10 bases. CDR1 is MGHDK, CDR2 SYGVNS, per germline. The CDR3 is made up of 14 amino acids. The CDR3 DNA is TGTGCCAGCAGTGAATTCGCAGGCATCTATGGCTACACCTTC. Protein product: CASSEFAGIYGYTF.

The gene calls are TRBV27 and TRBJ2-1; TRBD1 is a possible D gene (6 bases). The CDR3 is 15 amino acids. The germline CDR1 and CDR2 sequences are MNHEY and SMNVEV (reference sequence). V lost 0 bases and J 7 bases, leaving 13 bases between the germline ends. The CDR3 nucleotides read TGTGCCAGCAGTTTATCTTGGACAGTAGATAATGAGCAGTTCTTC. This sequence encodes CASSLSWTVDNEQFF.

This chain connects TRBV14 to TRBJ2-3; a weak D match, TRBD2 (7 bases). The CDR3 runs to 15 residues. The V gene's germline CDR1 is SGHDN and CDR2 FVKESK. Deletions cut 5 bases from V and 1 base from J, with 13 bases between. In DNA form, the CDR3 reads TGTGCCAGCAGCTACGGCGGGGGCCGCACAGATACGCAGTATTTT. Translation gives CASSYGGGRTDTQYF.

This clonotype was counted between two and nine times. The chain combines TRBV13 with TRBJ2-1, with 12 bases aligning to TRBD1. The DNA end is more similar to TRBJ2-7, so the J call may be wrong. The CDR3 has 15 residues. The germline V gene encodes CDR1 PRHDT and CDR2 FYEKMQ (reference sequence). CDR3 residues: CASSPRGTGGHEQYF. In DNA form, the CDR3 reads TGTGCCAGCAGCCCTAGGGGGACAGGGGGCCACGAGCAGTACTTC.

This clonotype was counted between two and nine times. The chain joins TRBV7-2 to TRBJ2-3; TRBD1 is a possible D gene (6 bases). Germline CDR1 and CDR2: SGHTA and FQGNSA. The CDR3 sequence is 16 residues long. V dropped 3 bases and J dropped 3 bases, with 16 bases sitting between them. In nucleotides, the CDR3 is TGTGCCAGCAGCTTCGATCTGCAGGGGTTGACAGATACGCAGTATTTT. Its translation is CASSFDLQGLTDTQYF.

V and J are TRBV20-1 and TRBJ2-1; 8 nucleotides align to TRBD1. Germline lookup yields CDR1 DFQATT and CDR2 SNEGSKA (reference sequence). CDR3 length: 14 residues. The V segment lost 5 bases and the J segment 2 bases; nucleotides outside the gene matches: 5. The CDR3 sequence: CSAAQGATYNEQFF. CDR3 nucleotides: TGCAGTGCTGCCCAGGGGGCCACCTACAATGAGCAGTTCTTC.

This clonotype was detected only a few times. The V call is TRBV29-1, the J call TRBJ2-5; no reliable D call. The CDR3 is made up of 13 amino acids. V gave up 3 bases and J gave up 0 bases, with 8 bases separating them. Germline CDR1 reads SQVTM; CDR2 reads ANQGSEA. CDR3 in amino acids: CSVDPEDQETQYF. CDR3 DNA: TGCAGCGTTGACCCTGAAGACCAAGAGACCCAGTACTTC.

The chain uses TRBV15 and TRBJ2-7; D unresolved. The CDR3 is 14 amino acids. Germline CDR1 reads LNHNV; CDR2 reads YYDKDF (reference sequence). V was pared by 2 bases and J by 5 bases, with 13 bases between. The CDR3 DNA is TGTGCCACCAGCAGAAGGGTACTAAGCGACGAGCAGTACTTC. Amino acid sequence: CATSRRVLSDEQYF.

J is TRBJ2-4 and V is TRBV11-2, with 10 positions matching TRBD2. J gave up 9 bases and V 3 bases, and 8 bases lay outside the gene matches. This CDR3 is 15 amino acids long. The germline CDR1 and CDR2 sequences are SGHAT and FQNNGV. CDR3 region: CASSLSASGRPIQYF. In nucleotides, the CDR3 is TGTGCCAGCAGCTTGTCGGCTAGCGGGAGACCCATTCAGTACTTC.

The genes are TRBV7-9 and TRBJ1-1; no definite D call. CDR1 SEHNR and CDR2 FQNEAQ come from the germline V gene (reference sequence). V lost 5 bases and J 1 base, leaving 17 bases between the germline ends. The CDR3 sequence is 16 residues long. The CDR3 sequence: CASSPLEGPANTEAFF. Here the CDR3 DNA reads TGTGCCAGCAGCCCCCTCGAGGGCCCAGCGAACACTGAAGCTTTCTTT.

The chain recombines TRBV7-9 with TRBJ2-1, with D possibly called TRBD1 or TRBD2 (5 bases each). Between the trimmed V and J ends, which lost 3 bases and 0 bases, there was a span of 15 bases. Germline V gene data show CDR1 as SEHNR and CDR2 as FQNEAQ (reference sequence). CDR3 size: 17 residues. CDR3 protein: CASSFGAGDPSYNEQFF. In DNA, the CDR3 is TGTGCCAGCAGCTTCGGGGCAGGAGACCCCTCCTACAATGAGCAGTTCTTC.

Written as DNA, the CDR3 is TGTGCCAGCAGCCCCCTGGGACTAGGCACAGATACGCAGTATTTT. This gives the protein CASSPLGLGTDTQYF. V usage is TRBV6-5 and J usage is TRBJ2-3, with 8 bases aligning to TRBD2. CDR1 MNHEY and CDR2 SVGAGI come from the germline V gene. This CDR3 region has 15 residues. Trimming took 6 bases from V and 1 from J; bases not matched to a gene: 6.

This clonotype has ten or more counts. The V call is TRBV12-3 or TRBV12-4, the J call TRBJ2-2; no firm D call. V gave up 6 bases and J gave up 1 base, with 6 bases separating them. The CDR3 contains 13 residues. The CDR3 is CASRTENTGELFF. The DNA for the CDR3 is TGTGCCAGCAGGACGGAGAACACCGGGGAGCTGTTTTTT.

This clonotype has a handful of counts. CDR3: CASSRGGREAFF. The CDR3, as DNA: TGTGCCAGCAGTCGGGGTGGGAGGGAAGCTTTCTTT. The V call is TRBV12-3 or TRBV12-4, the J call TRBJ1-1; D call uncertain. The CDR3 sequence is 12 residues long. The V end was cut by 5 bases, the J end by 8 bases, with 12 bases between.

In its sample, this clonotype was seen a few times. The V and J genes are TRBV7-2 and TRBJ2-5, with D possibly being TRBD2 (5 bases). Per the germline V gene, CDR1 is SGHTA and CDR2 is FQGNSA. CDR3 length: 11 residues. Trimming left V 5 bases short and J 11 bases short, with 12 bases between. CDR3: CASSPEVEQYF. CDR3 nucleotides: TGTGCCAGCAGCCCGGAGGTTGAGCAGTACTTC.

The CDR3 reads CASSVGGGNYEQYF. CDR3 nucleotide sequence: TGTGCCAGCAGCGTAGGGGGGGGAAACTACGAGCAGTACTTC. V and J are TRBV9 and TRBJ2-7, with 7 positions matching TRBD2. The V gene end was trimmed by 0 bases and the J gene end by 3 bases; junction bases not matched to a gene: 3. The CDR3 extends over 14 amino acids. From germline, CDR1 is SGDLS and CDR2 YYNGEE.

Remarks on this clonotype: Germline and junction disagree at one end, which may indicate a read error. CDR3 DNA sequence: TGCGCCAGCAGCCAAGATCGAAGGACTTGGTTGGTATTT. Translation: CASSQDRRTWLVF. This chain uses TRBV4-1 with TRBJ2-3, with D possibly TRBD2 on 5 matching bases. The CDR3 consists of 13 residues. The germline V gene has CDR1 MGHRA and CDR2 YSYEKL.

This sequence joins TRBV29-1 and TRBJ2-1; D tentatively reads TRBD1 or TRBD2 (5 bases each). Germline V gene sequence: CDR1 SQVTM, CDR2 ANQGSEA. CDR3 length: 15 amino acids. Trimming pared 6 bases from V and 0 bases from J, leaving 15 bases between. CDR3 in DNA: TGCAGCGTAACGACAGAGGGGTCCTCCTACAATGAGCAGTTCTTC. Its protein is CSVTTEGSSYNEQFF.

CDR3 sequence (DNA): TGTGCTAGTGGACCTAGCGTCGGGGAGACCCAGTACTTC. The encoded protein is CASGPSVGETQYF. The chain uses TRBV12-5 and TRBJ2-5; D might be TRBD2 (6 bases). Per germline, CDR1 LGHNT and CDR2 FRNRAP. This CDR3 region has 13 residues. Trimming pared 6 bases from V and 5 bases from J, leaving 13 bases between.

This clonotype was detected only a few times. The chain recombines TRBV20-1 with TRBJ2-6, with D possibly being TRBD1 (6 bases). The CDR3 sequence is 15 residues long. Trimming stripped 4 bases from V and 4 bases from J, with 14 bases between. Looked up from germline, CDR1 is DFQATT and CDR2 is SNEGSKA (reference sequence). The CDR3 protein is CSAKGAGVGANVLTF. The CDR3 DNA sequence: TGCAGTGCTAAGGGTGCAGGGGTCGGGGCCAACGTCCTGACTTTC.

In this sample, this clonotype turned up a few times. The chain uses TRBV5-1 and TRBJ2-1; D gene unclear. Germline lookup yields CDR1 SGHRS and CDR2 YFSETQ. This CDR3 spans 12 amino acids. Trimming took 3 bases from V and 7 from J, leaving 8 bases between them. The CDR3 loop reads CASSYFNNEQFF. CDR3 in DNA: TGCGCCAGCAGCTATTTTAATAATGAGCAGTTCTTC.

This clonotype has just a few counts. This chain links TRBV20-1 with TRBJ2-5; 8 bases map to TRBD2. J lost 4 bases, V lost 3 bases, and 4 bases had no gene match. The CDR3 length is 13 residues. In germline, CDR1 is DFQATT, CDR2 SNEGSKA (reference sequence). As DNA, the CDR3 is TGCAGTGCTAGGGGGACTAGTCTAGAGACCCAGTACTTC. Amino acid sequence: CSARGTSLETQYF.